This entry concerns a single T cell receptor beta chain. Noted time point: after trial treatment. Treatment noted: LDRT plus nivolumab, ipilimumab, low-dose cyclophosphamide and aspirin (RACIN trial). These data are taken from a study of low-dose radiotherapy and immunotherapy resistance in tumors. Study-level background: Ipilimumab 1 mg/kg every six weeks, together with nivolumab 240 mg every two weeks, was given intravenously to patients. Alpha- and beta-chain coverage of first-strand cDNA came from TRAV- and TRBV-specific primers.

V was clipped by 3 bases and J by 7 bases, with 12 bases between them. Germline V lookup: CDR1 MDHEN, CDR2 SYDVKM. This CDR3 comprises 14 residues. With a V-primer adapter and a constant-region primer, TCRs were amplified for 20 PCR cycles. Via MiXCR, TCRdb re-called the reads, giving one row per CDR3 protein. The data show roughly 50,000 distinct CDR3 sequences, around 35% seen once. The chain recombines TRBV28 with TRBJ1-4; possible D gene TRBD1, 6 bases. The sequenced sample was PBMCs, obtained after low-dose radiotherapy plus immunotherapy. The TCR sequence derives from a male donor with rectosigmoid adenocarcinoma. CDR3 region: CASSFRGGGEKLFF. CDR3 in DNA: TGTGCCAGCAGTTTCCGGGGAGGGGGTGAAAAACTGTTTTTT.